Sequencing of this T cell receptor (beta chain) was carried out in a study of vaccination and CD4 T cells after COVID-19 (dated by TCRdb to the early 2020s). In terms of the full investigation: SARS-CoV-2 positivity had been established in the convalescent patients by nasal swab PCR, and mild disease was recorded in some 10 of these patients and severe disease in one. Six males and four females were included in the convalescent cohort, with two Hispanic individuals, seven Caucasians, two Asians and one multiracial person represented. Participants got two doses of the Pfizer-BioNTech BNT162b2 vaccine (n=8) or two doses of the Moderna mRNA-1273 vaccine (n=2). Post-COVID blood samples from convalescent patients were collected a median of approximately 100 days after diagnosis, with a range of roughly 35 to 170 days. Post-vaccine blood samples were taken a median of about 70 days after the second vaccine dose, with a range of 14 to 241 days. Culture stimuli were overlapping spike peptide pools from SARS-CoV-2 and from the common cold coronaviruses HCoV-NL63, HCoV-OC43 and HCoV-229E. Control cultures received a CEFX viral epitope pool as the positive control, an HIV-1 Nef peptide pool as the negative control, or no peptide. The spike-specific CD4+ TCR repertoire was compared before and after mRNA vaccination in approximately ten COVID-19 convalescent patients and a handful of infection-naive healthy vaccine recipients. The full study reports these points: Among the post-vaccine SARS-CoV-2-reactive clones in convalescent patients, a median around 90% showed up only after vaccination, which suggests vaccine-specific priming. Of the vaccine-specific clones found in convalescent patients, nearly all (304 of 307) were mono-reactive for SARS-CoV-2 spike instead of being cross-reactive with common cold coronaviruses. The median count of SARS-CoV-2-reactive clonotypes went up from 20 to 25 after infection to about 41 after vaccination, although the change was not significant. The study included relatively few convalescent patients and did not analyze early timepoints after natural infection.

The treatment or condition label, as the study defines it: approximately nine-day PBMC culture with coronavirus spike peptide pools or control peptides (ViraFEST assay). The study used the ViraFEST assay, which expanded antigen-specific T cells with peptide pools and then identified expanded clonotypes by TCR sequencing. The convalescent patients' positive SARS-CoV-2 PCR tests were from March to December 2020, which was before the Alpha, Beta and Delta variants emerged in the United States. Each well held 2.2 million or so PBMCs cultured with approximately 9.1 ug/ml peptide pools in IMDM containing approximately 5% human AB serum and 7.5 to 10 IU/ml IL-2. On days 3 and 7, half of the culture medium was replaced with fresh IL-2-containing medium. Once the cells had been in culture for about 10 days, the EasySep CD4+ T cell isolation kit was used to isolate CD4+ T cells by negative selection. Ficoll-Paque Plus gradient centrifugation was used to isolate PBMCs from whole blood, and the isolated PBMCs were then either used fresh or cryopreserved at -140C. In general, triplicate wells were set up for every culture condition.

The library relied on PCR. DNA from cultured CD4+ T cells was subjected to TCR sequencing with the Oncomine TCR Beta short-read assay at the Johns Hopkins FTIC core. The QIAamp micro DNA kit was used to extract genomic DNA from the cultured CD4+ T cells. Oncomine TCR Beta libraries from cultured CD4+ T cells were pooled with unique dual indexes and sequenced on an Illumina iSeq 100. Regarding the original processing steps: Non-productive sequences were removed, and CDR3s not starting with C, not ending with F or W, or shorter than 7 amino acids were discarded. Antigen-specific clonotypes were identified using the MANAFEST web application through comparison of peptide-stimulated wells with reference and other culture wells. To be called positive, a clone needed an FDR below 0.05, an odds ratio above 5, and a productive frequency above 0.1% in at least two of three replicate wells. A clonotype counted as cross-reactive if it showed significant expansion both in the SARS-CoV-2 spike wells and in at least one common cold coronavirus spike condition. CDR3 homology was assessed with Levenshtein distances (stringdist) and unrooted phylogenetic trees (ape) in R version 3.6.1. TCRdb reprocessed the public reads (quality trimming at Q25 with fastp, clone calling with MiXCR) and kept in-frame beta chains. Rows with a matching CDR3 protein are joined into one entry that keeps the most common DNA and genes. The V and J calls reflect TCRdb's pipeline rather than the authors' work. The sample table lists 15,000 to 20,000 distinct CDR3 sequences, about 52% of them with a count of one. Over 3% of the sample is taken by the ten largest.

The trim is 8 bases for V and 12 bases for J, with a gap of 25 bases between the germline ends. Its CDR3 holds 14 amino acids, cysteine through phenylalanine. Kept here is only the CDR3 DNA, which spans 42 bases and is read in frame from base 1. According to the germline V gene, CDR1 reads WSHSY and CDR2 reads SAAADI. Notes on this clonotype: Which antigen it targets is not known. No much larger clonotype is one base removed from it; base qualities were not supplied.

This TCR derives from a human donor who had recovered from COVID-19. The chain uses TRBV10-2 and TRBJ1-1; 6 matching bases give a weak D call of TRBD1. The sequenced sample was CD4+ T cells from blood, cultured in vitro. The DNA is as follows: TGCGCCAGCCAGGGACACACCGAGGGAGCTTTGACTTTCTTT. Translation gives CASQGHTEGALTFF.